One sample yielded the 31 T cell receptor beta chains listed below, sequenced in a study of shared clonotypes between healthy human individuals. It was CD45RO-negative cells, positively selected for CCR7, that made up naive CD8 cells, with terminally differentiated effector memory CD45RA+ cells excluded. Using immunoSEQ multiplex PCR, the repertoire was profiled, and TCRdb retains in-frame clones only, with some absent. Among around 2,000,000 clones listed, around 96% were seen once. The sequencing sample was made of naive CD8+ T cells sorted from blood. The origin of the receptors is a man aged 18 to 30 in good health.

The V gene is TRBV5-4, the J gene TRBJ2-1; D remains unclear. CDR1 SGHNT and CDR2 YYREEE come from the germline V gene (reference sequence). V was pared by 6 bases and J by 5 bases, with 6 bases between. The CDR3 covers 11 residues. The CDR3 coding sequence is TGTGCCAGCAATGGCAACAATGAGCAGTTCTTC. It codes for CASNGNNEQFF.

This rearrangement joins TRBV2 to TRBJ2-5, with a weak D call TRBD1 (7 bases). Trimming took 1 base from V and 5 from J, leaving 14 bases between them. Per the germline V gene, CDR1 is SNHLY and CDR2 is FYNNEI. The CDR3 consists of 15 residues. CDR3 in DNA: TGTGCCAGCAGTGAAGGGGCAGGGGGAGGTGAGACCCAGTACTTC. It yields the protein CASSEGAGGGETQYF.

The rearrangement links TRBV11-2 to TRBJ2-1; possibly TRBD2 for D (6 bases). Germline CDR1 SGHAT, CDR2 FQNNGV. The CDR3 spans 15 residues. The V end lost 0 bases, the J end lost 3 bases, and 9 bases lay between the germline ends. Written as DNA, the CDR3 is TGTGCCAGCAGCTTAGATCCGGACTACTACAATGAGCAGTTCTTC. Its translation is CASSLDPDYYNEQFF.

With respect to this clone: Other DNA sequences in the sample encode the same CDR3. The gene calls are TRBV27 and TRBJ2-7; possible D gene TRBD2, 6 bases. CDR1 is MNHEY and CDR2 is SMNVEV in the germline V gene (reference sequence). The CDR3 is made up of 13 amino acids. V was pared by 0 bases and J by 4 bases, with 7 bases between. The CDR3 loop reads CASSLSSGYEQYF. The DNA of the CDR3 is TGTGCCAGCAGTTTATCGAGCGGGTACGAGCAGTACTTC.

The chain recombines TRBV7-9 with TRBJ1-5; D is perhaps TRBD1 (6 bases). Between the trimmed V and J ends, which lost 5 bases and 9 bases, there was a span of 14 bases. This CDR3 contains 13 residues. Germline CDR1 SEHNR, CDR2 FQNEAQ (reference sequence). The CDR3 DNA reads TGTGCCAGCAGCGGAAGGACAGAGGGGCCCCAGCATTTT. It codes for CASSGRTEGPQHF.

The gene calls are TRBV7-9 and TRBJ2-5; 7 nucleotides line up with TRBD1. CDR1 is SEHNR, CDR2 FQNEAQ, per germline (reference sequence). J gave up 5 bases and V 3 bases, and 12 bases lay outside the gene matches. There are 16 residues in the CDR3. The CDR3 is CASSLGQLELRETQYF. The CDR3, as DNA: TGTGCCAGCAGCTTGGGACAGCTTGAGTTGAGGGAGACCCAGTACTTC.

The chain uses TRBV15 and TRBJ1-1; D is uncertain. The CDR3 contains 15 residues. CDR1 is LNHNV and CDR2 is YYDKDF in the germline V gene (reference sequence). V was pared by 1 base and J by 0 bases, with 9 bases between. This CDR3 reads CATSRGATMNTEAFF. The CDR3 DNA reads as TGTGCCACCAGCAGAGGGGCTACCATGAACACTGAAGCTTTCTTT.

The rearrangement uses TRBV19 and TRBJ2-3; a weak D match, TRBD2 (5 bases). The CDR3 length is 14 residues. In germline, CDR1 is LNHDA, CDR2 SQIVND (reference sequence). V lost 3 bases to trimming and J lost 4 bases, with 11 bases between them. The CDR3 DNA reads TGTGCCAGTAGTATGGCTGCGGGCGCAGATACGCAGTATTTT. Protein sequence: CASSMAAGADTQYF.

This chain uses TRBV18 with TRBJ1-6; 8 bases match TRBD1. The CDR3 spans 16 residues. Trimming removed 3 bases from V and 4 bases from J; junction bases left unmatched: 5. CDR1 KGHSH and CDR2 LQKENI come from the germline V gene. CDR3 sequence: CASSPPGQAYNSPLHF. CDR3 nucleotides: TGTGCCAGCTCACCGCCGGGACAGGCTTATAATTCACCCCTCCACTTT.

The V call is TRBV27, the J call TRBJ2-2, with D perhaps TRBD1 (5 bases). The CDR3 consists of 17 residues. The germline V and J ends were trimmed by 7 bases and 2 bases, with 20 bases remaining between them. CDR1 MNHEY and CDR2 SMNVEV come from the germline V gene (reference sequence). The CDR3 loop is CASTFDSFFTNTGELFF. Here the CDR3 DNA reads TGTGCCAGCACCTTTGACAGTTTCTTCACCAACACCGGGGAGCTGTTTTTT.

V gene TRBV27 combines with J gene TRBJ2-1; unclear D gene. The V end lost 3 bases, the J end lost 0 bases, and 12 bases lay between the germline ends. The CDR3 length is 16 residues. The germline V gene has CDR1 MNHEY and CDR2 SMNVEV (reference sequence). The CDR3 region is CASSLLAASSYNEQFF. The CDR3 DNA is TGTGCCAGCAGTTTGCTTGCCGCTAGCTCCTACAATGAGCAGTTCTTC.

This sequence joins TRBV6-1 and TRBJ2-3; no definite D call. V was clipped by 2 bases and J by 1 base, with 16 bases between them. CDR3 size: 17 residues. The V gene's germline CDR1 is MNHNS and CDR2 SASEGT. As DNA, the CDR3 is TGTGCCAGCAGTGAATTGGTCGGGTATCTGGGCACAGATACGCAGTATTTT. Its translation is CASSELVGYLGTDTQYF.

The chain employs TRBV10-2 and TRBJ2-6, with D perhaps matching TRBD2 (6 bases). This CDR3 spans 17 amino acids. Germline CDR1 is WSHSY and CDR2 is SAAADI. Trimming removed 7 bases from V and 0 bases from J, with 16 bases in between. As DNA, the CDR3 is TGCGCCAGCATTGGAGGGTCCGGGCCCTCTGGGGCCAACGTCCTGACTTTC. Translated, it gives CASIGGSGPSGANVLTF.

The chain joins TRBV19 to TRBJ1-6; possibly TRBD1 for D (6 bases). Trimming took off 3 bases at V and 6 bases at J, with 18 bases between the two ends. Germline V gives CDR1 LNHDA, CDR2 SQIVND (reference sequence). The CDR3 consists of 17 residues. CDR3 sequence (DNA): TGTGCCAGTAGTATCGGCGGACAGCTGTTTGGTAATTCACCCCTCCACTTT. Translation: CASSIGGQLFGNSPLHF.

In the case of this clone: At one end the junction does not follow the germline gene, possibly because of a read error. The chain carries TRBV7-9 and TRBJ1-2, with TRBD1 as a possible D gene (5 bases). CDR3 length: 11 residues. Looked up from germline, CDR1 is SEHNR and CDR2 is FQNEAQ (reference sequence). The CDR3 coding sequence is TGTGCCGGCAGGGATAACTATGGCTACACCTTC. Amino acids: CAGRDNYGYTF.

The chain has TRBV19 and TRBJ2-2; 13 nucleotides line up with TRBD2. The CDR3 sequence is 16 residues long. The J segment lost 6 bases and the V segment lost 3 bases, leaving 4 bases of the junction unmatched. Germline lookup yields CDR1 LNHDA and CDR2 SQIVND (reference sequence). The CDR3 DNA reads TGTGCCAGTAGTATTGTACTAGCGGGAGGGGCCGGGGAGCTGTTTTTT. Protein product: CASSIVLAGGAGELFF.

CDR3 in DNA: TGTGCCAGCAGCGAGACCCCGTCCGTCTACGAGCAGTACTTC. Translation: CASSETPSVYEQYF. The chain employs TRBV28 and TRBJ2-7; D is undetermined. Trimming cost V 6 bases and J 3 bases, with 15 bases left between them. Germline assignment: CDR1 MDHEN and CDR2 SYDVKM. This CDR3 contains 14 residues.

J is TRBJ2-5 and V is TRBV7-8, with 11 bases fitting TRBD2. This CDR3 has 15 amino acids. Germline loops: CDR1 SGHVS, CDR2 FQNEAQ. Germline trimming cut 5 bases from V and 2 bases from J; bases unmatched to any gene: 4. CDR3 region: CASSRLAGKQETQYF. The CDR3 nucleotides read TGTGCCAGCAGCCGACTAGCGGGGAAACAAGAGACCCAGTACTTC. Full variable domain (outside the CDR3, taken from reference TRBV7-8 and TRBJ2-5): GAGVSQSPRYKVAKRGQDVALRCDPISGHVSLFWYQQALGQGPEFLTYFQNEAQLDKSGLPSDRFFAERPEGSVSTLKIQRTQQEDSAVYLCASSRLAGKQETQYFGPGTRLLVL.

This chain connects TRBV11-2 to TRBJ2-2, with no clear D. CDR3 length equals 14 residues. Germline CDR1 is SGHAT and CDR2 is FQNNGV. V was clipped by 1 base and J by 5 bases, with 8 bases between them. The CDR3 spells CASSLGSVTGELFF. CDR3 nucleotide sequence: TGTGCCAGCAGCTTAGGGTCAGTTACCGGGGAGCTGTTTTTT.

The chain uses TRBV9 and TRBJ1-3; 7 nucleotides line up with TRBD1. CDR3 size: 15 residues. V trimming: 3 bases; J trimming: 0 bases; junction bases outside the gene matches: 3. Germline V gene data show CDR1 as SGDLS and CDR2 as YYNGEE. The CDR3 DNA follows: TGTGCCAGCAGCGCGGACAGGATCTCTGGAAACACCATATATTTT. This codes for CASSADRISGNTIYF.

The rearrangement uses TRBV4-1 and TRBJ1-6; D not certain. The CDR3 consists of 15 residues. V shed 0 bases and J shed 6 bases, with 9 bases lying between them. Germline values: CDR1 MGHRA, CDR2 YSYEKL. The CDR3: CASSQEAFTNSPLHF. The CDR3 DNA reads as TGCGCCAGCAGCCAAGAAGCGTTTACTAATTCACCCCTCCACTTT.

V and J are TRBV9 and TRBJ2-7; D not certain. This CDR3 has 15 amino acids. Germline V gene lookup returns CDR1 SGDLS and CDR2 YYNGEE. The V gene lost 1 base and the J gene lost 1 base, with 12 bases spanning the gap. The CDR3 DNA reads as TGTGCCAGCAGCGTATCACAGCTTTCATCCTACGAGCAGTACTTC. Translated: CASSVSQLSSYEQYF.

The genes are TRBV19 and TRBJ1-1, with D unresolved. The V end was cut by 1 base, the J end by 2 bases, with 11 bases between. This CDR3 is built from 15 residues. Germline V gives CDR1 LNHDA, CDR2 SQIVND (reference sequence). The CDR3 loop reads CASSIAMAGNTEAFF. The CDR3 DNA reads as TGTGCCAGTAGTATAGCAATGGCAGGAAACACTGAAGCTTTCTTT.

In this sample, this clone turned up once. The rearrangement links TRBV4-3 to TRBJ2-5; TRBD2 aligns across 13 bases. Germline V lookup: CDR1 LGHNA, CDR2 YSLEER. The CDR3 runs to 19 residues. V shed 4 bases and J 0 bases; nucleotides not matched to a gene: 11. The DNA for the CDR3 is TGCGCCAGCAGCCTCCAGCCACCCGGGACTAGCGGGAACCAAGAGACCCAGTACTTC. Protein: CASSLQPPGTSGNQETQYF.

The chain recombines TRBV4-1 with TRBJ2-2; 10 positions match TRBD1. Germline V lookup: CDR1 MGHRA, CDR2 YSYEKL. The junction had 3 bases not matched to a gene; V was cut back by 4 bases and J by 7 bases. The CDR3 consists of 14 residues. CDR3 sequence: CASSRQGAGGELFF. In DNA form, the CDR3 reads TGCGCCAGCAGCCGACAGGGGGCCGGCGGGGAGCTGTTTTTT.

V is TRBV4-3 and J is TRBJ1-1; no clear D gene. Trimming took off 2 bases at V and 5 bases at J, with 9 bases between the two ends. The germline CDR1 and CDR2 sequences are LGHNA and YSLEER. The CDR3 is made up of 13 amino acids. This CDR3 is CASSQLEGTEAFF. The CDR3 region has the DNA TGCGCCAGCAGCCAATTGGAGGGTACTGAAGCTTTCTTT.

The chain links TRBV7-8 to TRBJ2-7; no reliable D call. V lost 3 bases and J 3 bases, leaving 6 bases between the germline ends. The CDR3 is 12 amino acids. Looked up from germline, CDR1 is SGHVS and CDR2 is FQNEAQ. In DNA, the CDR3 is TGTGCCAGCAGCTTGGAGCACTACGAGCAGTACTTC. As protein: CASSLEHYEQYF.

The V and J genes are TRBV19 and TRBJ1-4, with 7 bases that match TRBD1. V was clipped by 9 bases and J by 5 bases; unmatched bases: 6. This CDR3 is 13 amino acids long. Germline V CDR1 and CDR2: LNHDA, SQIVND (reference sequence). In DNA form, the CDR3 reads TGTGCCAGACAGGGGCCCCCCAATGAAAAACTGTTTTTT. Translating gives CARQGPPNEKLFF.

The chain links TRBV2 to TRBJ2-7; D call uncertain. The germline V gene has CDR1 SNHLY and CDR2 FYNNEI. The CDR3 runs 13 residues. Trimming left V 3 bases short and J 0 bases short, with 6 bases between. CDR3 sequence: CASSDAGSYEQYF. Written as DNA, the CDR3 is TGTGCCAGCAGTGATGCTGGCTCCTACGAGCAGTACTTC.

In the case of this clone: Additional DNA sequences in this sample encode the identical CDR3. The chain links TRBV9 to TRBJ2-7; 8 bases agree with TRBD1. The CDR3 sequence is 13 residues long. The germline V gene encodes CDR1 SGDLS and CDR2 YYNGEE. V shed 1 base, J shed 4 bases, and the junction held 1 base outside the gene matches. This CDR3 reads CASSVRTGYEQYF. The DNA for the CDR3 is TGTGCCAGCAGCGTAAGGACAGGGTACGAGCAGTACTTC.

Only one count was recorded for this clone. The rearrangement links TRBV5-4 to TRBJ1-2; D may be TRBD1 (6 bases). V was clipped by 1 base and J by 6 bases, with 16 bases between them. Germline lookup yields CDR1 SGHNT and CDR2 YYREEE (reference sequence). This CDR3 comprises 15 residues. The CDR3 region has the DNA TGTGCCAGCAGCTTGAATTGGGGAGGGGGTAATGGCTACACCTTC. Translated: CASSLNWGGGNGYTF.